This entry features one T cell receptor (beta chain) sequence. These data originate in a study of T cell clones after liver transplantation. This table comes from immunoSEQ multiplex PCR, and its TCRdb copy is limited to in-frame clones, with some not included. Of tens of thousands of clones listed, about 85% are singletons. J lost 6 bases, V lost 2 bases, and 2 bases had no gene match. The CDR3 consists of 14 residues. CDR1 and CDR2 (germline): SGHTA, FQGTGA. The source of this sequence is a human patient who received a liver transplant. Part of the T cell pool may stem from the graft donor. The sample in question was CD4+ T cells from blood, obtained about 50 months after liver transplant. J is TRBJ2-4 and V is TRBV7-3, with 9 bases that match TRBD1. The CDR3 DNA reads TGTGCCAGCAGCTTAGAGGACAGGGGAAACATTCAGTACTTC. It encodes CASSLEDRGNIQYF.